Each of the 12 T cell receptor beta chains below was sequenced from the same sample in a study of blood T cell repertoires in COVID-19. Using immunoSEQ multiplex PCR, the repertoire was profiled, and TCRdb retains in-frame clones only, with some absent. The data contain about 200,000 clones, nearly 90% of them singletons. Sequenced input: peripheral blood. The receptors were sampled from a man aged 60 to 69 with active or convalescent COVID-19.

This clone was counted a single time. This rearrangement joins TRBV5-5 to TRBJ2-1; D possibly corresponds to TRBD1 (7 bases). Germline CDR1 is SGHKS and CDR2 is YYEKEE (reference sequence). Trimming took off 4 bases at V and 4 bases at J, with 18 bases between the two ends. The CDR3 length is 16 residues. The CDR3 sequence is CASSHQGGTPYNEQFF. In nucleotides, the CDR3 is TGTGCCAGCAGCCACCAGGGGGGAACCCCTTACAATGAGCAGTTCTTC.

V usage is TRBV24-1 and J usage is TRBJ2-5, with a possible D match to TRBD1 (6 bases). Germline V gene sequence: CDR1 KGHDR, CDR2 SFDVKD. The CDR3 spans 14 residues. V was clipped by 2 bases and J by 4 bases, with 10 bases between them. DNA of the CDR3: TGTGCCACCAGTGATTCAGGGGAACGAGAGACCCAGTACTTC. Its protein is CATSDSGERETQYF.

As for this clone: One end of the junction varies from germline; a read error may be responsible. The chain recombines TRBV10-3 with TRBJ1-6, with 8 bases fitting TRBD1. There are 15 residues in the CDR3. Germline CDR1 is ENHRY and CDR2 is SYGVKD. The CDR3 DNA reads as TGTGCCATCAGTGAGTCGCCGACAGGGGATTCTCCCCTCCACTTT. Protein: CAISESPTGDSPLHF.

V gene TRBV2 combines with J gene TRBJ1-1; TRBD1 aligns across 7 bases. The V segment lost 4 bases and the J segment 5 bases; nucleotides outside the gene matches: 4. The length of the CDR3 is 13 residues. The germline gives CDR1 SNHLY, CDR2 FYNNEI. CDR3 DNA: TGTGCCAGCAGTGCCTTACAGGGGACTGAAGCTTTCTTT. Protein sequence: CASSALQGTEAFF.

This sequence joins TRBV2 and TRBJ2-1; 13 bases are shared with TRBD2. The CDR3 extends over 19 amino acids. V dropped 4 bases and J dropped 0; count of bases not matched to a gene: 9. Germline V gives CDR1 SNHLY, CDR2 FYNNEI. The CDR3 nucleotides are TGTGCCAGCAGTGCTCGACTAGCGGGGGGTCCTAGCTCCTACAATGAGCAGTTCTTC. This translates into CASSARLAGGPSSYNEQFF.

This clone was counted only a few times. The V and J genes are TRBV27 and TRBJ2-1; tentative D call: TRBD1 (5 bases). CDR1 and CDR2 from the germline V gene are MNHEY and SMNVEV (reference sequence). V lost 4 bases and J 4 bases, leaving 5 bases between the germline ends. The CDR3 totals 12 residues. The CDR3, as DNA: TGTGCCAGCAGTTCAGGGTACAATGAGCAGTTCTTC. Translation gives CASSSGYNEQFF.

V gene TRBV11-2 combines with J gene TRBJ2-7, with 7 bases fitting TRBD1. CDR3 length: 14 residues. The J segment lost 0 bases and the V segment lost 2 bases, leaving 1 base of the junction unmatched. CDR1 is SGHAT and CDR2 is FQNNGV in the germline V gene. CDR3 region: CASSLTGASYEQYF. The DNA of the CDR3 is TGTGCCAGCAGCTTAACAGGGGCCTCCTACGAGCAGTACTTC.

The rearrangement uses TRBV7-9 and TRBJ2-5; weak D call: TRBD2 (6 bases). Looked up from germline, CDR1 is SEHNR and CDR2 is FQNEAQ (reference sequence). The CDR3 is 14 residues long. Deletions cut 4 bases from V and 9 bases from J, with 18 bases between. CDR3: CASSYGGAGGAQYF. DNA of the CDR3: TGTGCCAGCAGCTATGGAGGGGCCGGAGGGGCCCAGTACTTC. Together with reference TRBV7-9 and TRBJ2-5, the CDR3 gives the full variable domain: DTGVSQNPRHKITKRGQNVTFRCDPISEHNRLYWYRQTLGQGPEFLTYFQNEAQLEKSRLLSDRFSAERPKGSFSTLEIQRTEQGDSAMYLCASSYGGAGGAQYFGPGTRLLVL.

The chain is built from TRBV18 and TRBJ1-1; possibly TRBD1 for D (6 bases). Trimming removed 5 bases from V and 1 base from J, with 17 bases in between. Germline values: CDR1 KGHSH, CDR2 LQKENI. The length of the CDR3 is 16 residues. The CDR3 DNA is TGTGCCAGCTCAAAACGGGGGGCTGAGACGAACACTGAAGCTTTCTTT. This codes for CASSKRGAETNTEAFF. The entire variable domain, with the rest obtained from reference TRBV18 and TRBJ1-1, is as follows: NAGVMQNPRHLVRRRGQEARLRCSPMKGHSHVYWYRQLPEEGLKFMVYLQKENIIDESGMPKERFSAEFPKEGPSILRIQQVVRGDSAAYFCASSKRGAETNTEAFFGQGTRLTVV.

In this sample, this clone turned up a few times. The rearrangement joins TRBV6-6 to TRBJ1-3; unclear D gene. Trimming shortened V by 6 bases and J by 2 bases, and 14 bases separated the two germline ends. The length of the CDR3 is 15 residues. Germline CDR1 and CDR2: MNHNY and SVGAGI (reference sequence). Here the CDR3 DNA reads TGTGCCAGCAGCGATCCCTCGGGAGCTGGAAACACCATATATTTT. Protein sequence: CASSDPSGAGNTIYF.

V and J are TRBV6-1 and TRBJ2-7; D might be TRBD1 (5 bases). Trimming left V 3 bases short and J 4 bases short, with 13 bases between. Germline V gene lookup returns CDR1 MNHNS and CDR2 SASEGT. This CDR3 comprises 14 residues. For the CDR3, the DNA is TGTGCCAGCAGTGAGGCAGGGAATAGGTACGAGCAGTACTTC. As protein: CASSEAGNRYEQYF.

J is TRBJ1-1 and V is TRBV25-1, with TRBD1 identical over 7 bases. Per germline, CDR1 MGHDK and CDR2 SYGVNS. With 6 bases clipped from V and 7 bases from J, the junction kept 8 bases outside the gene matches. There are 13 residues in the CDR3. The CDR3 coding sequence is TGTGCCAGCAGGGACGCCCGGGACAGTGAAGCTTTCTTT. Amino acid sequence: CASRDARDSEAFF.